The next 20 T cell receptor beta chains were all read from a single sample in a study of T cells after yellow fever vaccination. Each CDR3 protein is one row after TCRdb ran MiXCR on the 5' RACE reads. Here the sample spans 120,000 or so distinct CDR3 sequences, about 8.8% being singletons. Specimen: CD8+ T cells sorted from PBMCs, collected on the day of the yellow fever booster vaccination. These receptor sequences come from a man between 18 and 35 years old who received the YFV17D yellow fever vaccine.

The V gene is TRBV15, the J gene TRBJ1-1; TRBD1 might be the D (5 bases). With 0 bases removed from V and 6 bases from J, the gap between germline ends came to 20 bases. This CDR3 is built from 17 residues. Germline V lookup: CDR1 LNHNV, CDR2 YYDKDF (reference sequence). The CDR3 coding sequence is TGTGCCACCAGCAGAGATATAACGGGGGTTGGGGCCGCTGAAGCTTTCTTT. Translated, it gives CATSRDITGVGAAEAFF. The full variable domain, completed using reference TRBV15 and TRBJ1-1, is DAMVIQNPRYQVTQFGKPVTLSCSQTLNHNVMYWYQQKSSQAPKLLFHYYDKDFNNEADTPDNFQSRRPNTSFCFLDIRSPGLGDTAMYLCATSRDITGVGAAEAFFGQGTRLTVV.

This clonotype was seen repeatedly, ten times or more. The CDR3 DNA follows: TGCGCCAGCAGCTTTGGGAGCGGGGGGTGGACAGATACGCAGTATTTT. Translating it yields CASSFGSGGWTDTQYF. The chain combines TRBV5-1 with TRBJ2-3; 9 bases are a match to TRBD2. J was trimmed by 3 bases and V by 2 bases; bases with no gene match: 7. The CDR3 extends over 16 amino acids. Germline V CDR1 and CDR2: SGHRS, YFSETQ.

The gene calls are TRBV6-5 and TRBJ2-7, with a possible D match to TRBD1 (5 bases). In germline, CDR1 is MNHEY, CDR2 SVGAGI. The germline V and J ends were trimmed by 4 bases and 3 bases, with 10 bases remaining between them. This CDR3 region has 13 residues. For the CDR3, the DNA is TGTGCCAGCAGTTCTCAGACAGTCTACGAGCAGTACTTC. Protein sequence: CASSSQTVYEQYF.

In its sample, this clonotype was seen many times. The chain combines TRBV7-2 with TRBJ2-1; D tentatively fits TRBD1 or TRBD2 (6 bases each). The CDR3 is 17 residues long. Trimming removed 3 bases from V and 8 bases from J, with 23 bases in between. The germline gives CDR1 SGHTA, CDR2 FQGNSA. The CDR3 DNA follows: TGTGCCAGCAGCTTCGGGTTAAGGGGGGCAGGGGCCGATGAGCAGTTCTTC. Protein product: CASSFGLRGAGADEQFF.

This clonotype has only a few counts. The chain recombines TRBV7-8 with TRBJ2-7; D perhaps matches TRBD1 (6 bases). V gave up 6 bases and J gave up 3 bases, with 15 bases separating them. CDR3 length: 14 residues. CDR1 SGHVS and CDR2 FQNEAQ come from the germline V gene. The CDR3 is CASSPRETGYEQYF. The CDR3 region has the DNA TGTGCCAGCAGTCCCCGCGAGACAGGCTACGAGCAGTACTTC.

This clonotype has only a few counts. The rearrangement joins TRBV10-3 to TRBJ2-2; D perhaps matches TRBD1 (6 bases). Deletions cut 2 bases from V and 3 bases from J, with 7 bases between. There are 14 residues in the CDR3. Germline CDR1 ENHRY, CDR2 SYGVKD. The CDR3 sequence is CAISEGGDTGELFF. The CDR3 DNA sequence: TGTGCCATCAGTGAGGGGGGCGACACCGGGGAGCTGTTTTTT.

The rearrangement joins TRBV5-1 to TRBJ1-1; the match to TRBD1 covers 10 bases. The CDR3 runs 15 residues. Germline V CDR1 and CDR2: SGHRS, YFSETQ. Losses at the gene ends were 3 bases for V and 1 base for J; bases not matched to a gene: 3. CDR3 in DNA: TGCGCCAGCAGCTGGGGGGACAGGGGGAACACTGAAGCTTTCTTT. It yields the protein CASSWGDRGNTEAFF.

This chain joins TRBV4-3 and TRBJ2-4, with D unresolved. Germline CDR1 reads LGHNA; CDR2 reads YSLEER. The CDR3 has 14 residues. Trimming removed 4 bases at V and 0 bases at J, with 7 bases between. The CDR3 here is CASSLVLAKNIQYF. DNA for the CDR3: TGCGCCAGCAGCCTAGTGTTAGCCAAAAACATTCAGTACTTC.

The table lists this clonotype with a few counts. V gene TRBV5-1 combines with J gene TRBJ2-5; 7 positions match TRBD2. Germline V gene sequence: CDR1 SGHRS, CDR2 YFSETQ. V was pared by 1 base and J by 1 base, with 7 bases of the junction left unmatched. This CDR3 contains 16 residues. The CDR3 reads CASSLTSAESQETQYF. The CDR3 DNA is TGCGCCAGCAGCTTGACTAGCGCCGAATCCCAAGAGACCCAGTACTTC.

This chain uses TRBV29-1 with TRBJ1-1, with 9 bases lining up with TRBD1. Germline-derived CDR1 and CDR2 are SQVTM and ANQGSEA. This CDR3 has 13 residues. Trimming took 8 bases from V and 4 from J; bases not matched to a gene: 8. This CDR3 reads CSFYRGPRTEAFF. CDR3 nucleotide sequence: TGCAGCTTTTACAGGGGGCCGCGCACTGAAGCTTTCTTT.

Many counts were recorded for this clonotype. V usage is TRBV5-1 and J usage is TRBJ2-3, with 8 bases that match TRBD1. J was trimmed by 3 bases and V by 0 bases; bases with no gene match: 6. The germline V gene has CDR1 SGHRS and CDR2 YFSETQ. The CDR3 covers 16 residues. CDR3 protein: CASSLGPGGMTDTQYF. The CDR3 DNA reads TGCGCCAGCAGCTTGGGTCCAGGGGGCATGACAGATACGCAGTATTTT.

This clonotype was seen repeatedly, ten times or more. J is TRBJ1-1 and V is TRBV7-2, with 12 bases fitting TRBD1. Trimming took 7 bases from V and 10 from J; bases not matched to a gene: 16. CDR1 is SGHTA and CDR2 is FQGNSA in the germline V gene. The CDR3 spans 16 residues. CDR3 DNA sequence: TGTGCCAGCACCTCCCGCCCGGGACAGGGGGCGCGTGCAGCTTTCTTT. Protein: CASTSRPGQGARAAFF. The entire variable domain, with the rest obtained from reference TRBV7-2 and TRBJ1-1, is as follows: GAGVSQSPSNKVTEKGKDVELRCDPISGHTALYWYRQSLGQGLEFLIYFQGNSAPDKSGLPSDRFSAERTGGSVSTLTIQRTQQEDSAVYLCASTSRPGQGARAAFFGQGTRLTVV.

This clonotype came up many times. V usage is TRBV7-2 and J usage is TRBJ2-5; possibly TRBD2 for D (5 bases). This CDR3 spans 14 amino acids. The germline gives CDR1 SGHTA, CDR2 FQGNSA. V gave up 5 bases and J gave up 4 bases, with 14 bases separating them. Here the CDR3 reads CASSPEGDRETQYF. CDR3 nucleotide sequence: TGTGCCAGCAGCCCCGAGGGAGATCGAGAGACCCAGTACTTC.

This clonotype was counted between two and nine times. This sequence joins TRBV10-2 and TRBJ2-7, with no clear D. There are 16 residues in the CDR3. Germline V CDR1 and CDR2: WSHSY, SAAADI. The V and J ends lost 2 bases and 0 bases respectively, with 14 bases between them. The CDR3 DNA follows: TGCGCCAGCAGTGAGCCGCCTGGGGATAGCTCCTACGAGCAGTACTTC. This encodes CASSEPPGDSSYEQYF.

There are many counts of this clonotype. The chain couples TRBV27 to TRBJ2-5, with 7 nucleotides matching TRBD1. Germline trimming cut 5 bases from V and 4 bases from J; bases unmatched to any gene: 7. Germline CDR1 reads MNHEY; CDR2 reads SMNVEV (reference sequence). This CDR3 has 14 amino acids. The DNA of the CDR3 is TGTGCCAGCAGTCCAGGGGGATTAGGAGAGACCCAGTACTTC. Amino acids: CASSPGGLGETQYF.

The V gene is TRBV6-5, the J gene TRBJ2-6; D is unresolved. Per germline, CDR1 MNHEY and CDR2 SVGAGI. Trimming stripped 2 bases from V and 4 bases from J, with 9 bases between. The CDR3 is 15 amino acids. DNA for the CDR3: TGTGCCAGCAGTTACAGGGATTCCGGGGCCAACGTCCTGACTTTC. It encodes CASSYRDSGANVLTF.

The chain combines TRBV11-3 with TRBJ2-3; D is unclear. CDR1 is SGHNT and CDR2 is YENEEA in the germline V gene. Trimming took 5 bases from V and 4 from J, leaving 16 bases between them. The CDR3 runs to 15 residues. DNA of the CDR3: TGTGCCAGCAGCCCTAGTTTTTCCGGACCAGATACGCAGTATTTT. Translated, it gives CASSPSFSGPDTQYF.

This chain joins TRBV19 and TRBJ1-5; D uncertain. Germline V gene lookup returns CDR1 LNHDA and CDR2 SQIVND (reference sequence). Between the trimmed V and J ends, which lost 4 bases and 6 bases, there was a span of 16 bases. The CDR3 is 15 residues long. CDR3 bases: TGTGCCAGTAGTACCCCCCGGGGAGCGGGTCAGCCCCAGCATTTT. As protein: CASSTPRGAGQPQHF.

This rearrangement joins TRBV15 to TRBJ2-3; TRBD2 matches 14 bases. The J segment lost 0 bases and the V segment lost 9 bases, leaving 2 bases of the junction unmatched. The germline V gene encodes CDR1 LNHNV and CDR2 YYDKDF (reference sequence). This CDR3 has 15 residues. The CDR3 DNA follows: TGTGCCACGGGACTAGCGGGGGATAGCACAGATACGCAGTATTTT. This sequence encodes CATGLAGDSTDTQYF. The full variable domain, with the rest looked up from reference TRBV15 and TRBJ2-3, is DAMVIQNPRYQVTQFGKPVTLSCSQTLNHNVMYWYQQKSSQAPKLLFHYYDKDFNNEADTPDNFQSRRPNTSFCFLDIRSPGLGDTAMYLCATGLAGDSTDTQYFGPGTRLTVL.

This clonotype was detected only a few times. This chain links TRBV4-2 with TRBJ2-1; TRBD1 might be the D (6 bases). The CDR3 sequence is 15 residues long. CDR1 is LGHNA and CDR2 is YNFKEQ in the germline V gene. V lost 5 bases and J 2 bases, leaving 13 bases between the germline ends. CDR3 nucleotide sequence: TGTGCCAGCAGCAACTTCAGGGGAGCCTACAATGAGCAGTTCTTC. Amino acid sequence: CASSNFRGAYNEQFF.